A single TCR beta chain is shown here with its context. In the original workflow: Reference gene primer amplification gave nucleated cell count estimates. Profiled with immunoSEQ multiplex PCR; TCRdb holds only in-frame clones, not every one. The DNA was the basis for D and trimming; V, J and clone size are from that table. Here the sample spans hundreds of thousands of clones, 75% to 90% being singletons. The sample originates from a study of blood T cell repertoires in COVID-19. Background on the study: The study drew acute and convalescent COVID-19 samples from the United States, Italy and Spain. From T cells, B-cell-depleted T cells, or PBMCs came the material, which was cDNA or gDNA.

Germline lookup yields CDR1 MNHEY and CDR2 SMNVEV (reference sequence). V dropped 5 bases and J dropped 5 bases, with 10 bases sitting between them. The CDR3 spans 13 residues. The sample comprised peripheral blood. The clonotype originates from a woman aged 55-70 years with acute or convalescent COVID-19. V and J are TRBV27 and TRBJ2-1; D possibly corresponds to TRBD2 (6 bases). The DNA for the CDR3 is TGTGCCAGCAGTCCGGAGGGTAACAATGAGCAGTTCTTC. It yields the protein CASSPEGNNEQFF.